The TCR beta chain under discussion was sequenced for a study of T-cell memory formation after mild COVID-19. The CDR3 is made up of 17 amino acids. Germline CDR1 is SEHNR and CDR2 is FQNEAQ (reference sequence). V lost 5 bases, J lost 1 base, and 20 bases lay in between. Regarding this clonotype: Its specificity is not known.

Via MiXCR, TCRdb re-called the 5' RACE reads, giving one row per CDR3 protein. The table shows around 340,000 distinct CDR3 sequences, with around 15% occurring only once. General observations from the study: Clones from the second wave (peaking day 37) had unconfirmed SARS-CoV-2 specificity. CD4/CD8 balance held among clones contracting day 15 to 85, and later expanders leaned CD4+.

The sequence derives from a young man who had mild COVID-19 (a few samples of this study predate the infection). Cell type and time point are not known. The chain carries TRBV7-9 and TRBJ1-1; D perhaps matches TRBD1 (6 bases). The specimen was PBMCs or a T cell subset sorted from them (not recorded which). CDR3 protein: CASSRLRGRTENTEAFF. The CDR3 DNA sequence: TGTGCCAGCAGCAGGCTCCGTGGGAGGACAGAGAACACTGAAGCTTTCTTT.